The next 8 T cell receptor beta chains were all read from a single sample in a study of blood T cells in healthy people across ages. The second PCR ran roughly 6 to 11 cycles with a sample-barcoded 5' primer and J-beta primers. TCRdb recomputed calls from the 5' RACE reads with MiXCR, one row per CDR3 protein. The repertoire holds approximately 1,000,000 distinct CDR3 sequences, with about two fifths as singletons. Sequencing was performed on blood. The receptors were gathered from a man younger than 30 in good health.

This clonotype was detected many times. The chain joins TRBV29-1 to TRBJ2-3; D not certain. The V and J ends lost 4 bases and 2 bases respectively, with 16 bases between them. Germline-derived CDR1 and CDR2 are SQVTM and ANQGSEA. The CDR3 is 15 residues long. The CDR3 is CSVVATLRATDTQYF. Written as DNA, the CDR3 is TGCAGCGTTGTAGCTACATTAAGAGCCACAGATACGCAGTATTTT.

This clonotype was detected a few times. V and J are TRBV20-1 and TRBJ1-4, with D perhaps TRBD1 (5 bases). CDR1 is DFQATT, CDR2 SNEGSKA, per germline (reference sequence). Trimming took off 6 bases at V and 3 bases at J, with 26 bases between the two ends. CDR3 length equals 18 residues. The CDR3, as DNA: TGCAGTGCATTACCGGCGGGGCAGGCCGATTCCCCTAATGAAAAACTGTTTTTT. Translation: CSALPAGQADSPNEKLFF.

J is TRBJ1-2 and V is TRBV5-5; D call uncertain. The CDR3 is 15 residues long. With 0 bases removed from V and 2 bases from J, the gap between germline ends came to 11 bases. Germline values: CDR1 SGHKS, CDR2 YYEKEE (reference sequence). CDR3 loop: CASSLGTWENYGYTF. The CDR3 coding sequence is TGTGCCAGCAGCTTGGGAACCTGGGAGAACTATGGCTACACCTTC.

The chain links TRBV6-6 to TRBJ2-7; D is unresolved. The CDR3 is 14 amino acids. The germline V gene has CDR1 MNHNY and CDR2 SVGAGI (reference sequence). Between the trimmed V and J ends, which lost 6 bases and 1 base, there was a span of 13 bases. CDR3 sequence reads: CASSTATASYEQYF. CDR3 bases: TGTGCCAGCAGCACCGCCACGGCTTCCTACGAGCAGTACTTC.

In this sample, this clonotype turned up a few times. The chain uses TRBV10-3 and TRBJ1-2, with 7 bases aligning to TRBD1. The CDR3 totals 14 residues. V was clipped by 2 bases and J by 5 bases; unmatched bases: 5. Germline V lookup: CDR1 ENHRY, CDR2 SYGVKD. CDR3 DNA sequence: TGTGCCATCAGTGAGAGGGAGACAGGGTATGGCTACACCTTC. This gives the protein CAISERETGYGYTF.

Notes on this clonotype: A read error may explain this, as a much larger clone is one base away. The chain links TRBV29-1 to TRBJ2-3; TRBD1 agrees at 7 bases. There are 15 residues in the CDR3. Germline lookup yields CDR1 SQVTM and CDR2 ANQGSEA. The CDR3 DNA is TGCAGCGTTGAAGGACAGGGAAGGTCAACAGGTACGCAGTATTTT. It yields the protein CSVEGQGRSTGTQYF.

This clonotype was observed a few times. The rearrangement links TRBV12-3 or TRBV12-4 to TRBJ1-1, with D tentatively TRBD1 (5 bases). V lost 8 bases and J 7 bases, leaving 23 bases between the germline ends. CDR3 length equals 15 residues. The CDR3, as DNA: TGTGCCAGCGGACCACGAGGGACGGCGGAGAGTGAAGCTTTCTTT. Amino acids: CASGPRGTAESEAFF.

The chain links TRBV28 to TRBJ2-1, with 8 nucleotides matching TRBD1. This CDR3 contains 13 residues. Trimming cost V 7 bases and J 8 bases; bases outside gene matches: 7. The V gene's germline CDR1 is MDHEN and CDR2 SYDVKM. This CDR3 reads CASIKQGVHEQFF. As DNA, the CDR3 is TGTGCCAGCATCAAACAGGGGGTGCATGAGCAGTTCTTC.